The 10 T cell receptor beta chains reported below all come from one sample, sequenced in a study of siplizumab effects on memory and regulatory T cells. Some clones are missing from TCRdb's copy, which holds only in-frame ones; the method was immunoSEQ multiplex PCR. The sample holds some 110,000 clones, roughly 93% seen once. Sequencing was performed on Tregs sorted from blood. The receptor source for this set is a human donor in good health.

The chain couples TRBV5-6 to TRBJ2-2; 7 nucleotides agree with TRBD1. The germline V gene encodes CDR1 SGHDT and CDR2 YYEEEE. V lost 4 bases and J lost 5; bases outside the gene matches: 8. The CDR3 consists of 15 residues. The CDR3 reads CASSLTGRGTGELFF. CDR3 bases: TGTGCCAGCAGCCTGACAGGGCGCGGGACCGGGGAGCTGTTTTTT.

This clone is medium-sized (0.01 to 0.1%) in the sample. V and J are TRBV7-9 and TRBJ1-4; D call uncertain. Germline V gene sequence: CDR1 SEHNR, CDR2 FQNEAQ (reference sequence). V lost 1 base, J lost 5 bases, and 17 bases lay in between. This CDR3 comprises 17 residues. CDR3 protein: CASSLGSAASGNEKLFF. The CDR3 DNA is TGTGCCAGCAGCTTAGGTTCCGCTGCATCTGGGAATGAAAAACTGTTTTTT.

The DNA for the CDR3 is TGTGCCTGGAGGACAGGATTCTCCTACAATGAGCAGTTCTTC. Protein: CAWRTGFSYNEQFF. The rearrangement links TRBV30 to TRBJ2-1; D is possibly TRBD1 (6 bases). Per germline, CDR1 GTSNPN and CDR2 SVGIG (reference sequence). The CDR3 extends over 14 amino acids. V was shortened by 3 bases and J by 0 bases, with 9 bases between the two germline ends.

Written as DNA, the CDR3 is TGTGCCAGCAGTCCAAGGTGGGCTGGAAACACCATATATTTT. Translating gives CASSPRWAGNTIYF. The chain joins TRBV6-1 to TRBJ1-3, with D unresolved. The CDR3 loop spans 14 amino acids. Germline loops: CDR1 MNHNS, CDR2 SASEGT. Trimming left V 5 bases short and J 2 bases short, with 10 bases between.

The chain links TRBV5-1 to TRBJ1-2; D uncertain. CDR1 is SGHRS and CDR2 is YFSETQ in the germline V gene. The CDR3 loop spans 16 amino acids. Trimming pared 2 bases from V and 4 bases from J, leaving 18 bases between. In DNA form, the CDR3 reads TGCGCCAGCAGCTTCTCTGGAGGGAGAGCTGTCTATGGCTACACCTTC. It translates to CASSFSGGRAVYGYTF. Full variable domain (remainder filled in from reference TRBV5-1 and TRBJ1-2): KAGVTQTPRYLIKTRGQQVTLSCSPISGHRSVSWYQQTPGQGLQFLFEYFSETQRNKGNFPGRFSGRQFSNSRSEMNVSTLELGDSALYLCASSFSGGRAVYGYTFGSGTRLTVV.

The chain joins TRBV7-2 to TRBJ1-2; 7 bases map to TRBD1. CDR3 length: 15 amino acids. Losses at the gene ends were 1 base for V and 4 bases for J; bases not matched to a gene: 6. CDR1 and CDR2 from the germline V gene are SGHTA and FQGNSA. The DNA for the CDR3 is TGTGCCAGCAGCTTAGAGGGGGCCCTTTCCTATGGCTACACCTTC. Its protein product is CASSLEGALSYGYTF. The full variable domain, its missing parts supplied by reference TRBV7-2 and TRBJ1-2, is GAGVSQSPSNKVTEKGKDVELRCDPISGHTALYWYRQSLGQGLEFLIYFQGNSAPDKSGLPSDRFSAERTGGSVSTLTIQRTQQEDSAVYLCASSLEGALSYGYTFGSGTRLTVV.

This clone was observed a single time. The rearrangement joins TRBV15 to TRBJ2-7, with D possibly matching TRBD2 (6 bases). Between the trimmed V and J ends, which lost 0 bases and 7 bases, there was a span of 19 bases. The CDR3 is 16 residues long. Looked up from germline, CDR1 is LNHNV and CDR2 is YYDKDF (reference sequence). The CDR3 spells CATSRDHAGPEGEQYF. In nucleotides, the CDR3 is TGTGCCACCAGCAGAGATCATGCGGGGCCAGAGGGGGAGCAGTACTTC.

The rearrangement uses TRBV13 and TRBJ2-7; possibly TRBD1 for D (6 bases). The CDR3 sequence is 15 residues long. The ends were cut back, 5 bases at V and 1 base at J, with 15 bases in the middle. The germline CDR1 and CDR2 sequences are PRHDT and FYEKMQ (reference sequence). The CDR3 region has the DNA TGTGCCAGCAGCCAATGGGGGCGCGGTTCCTACGAGCAGTACTTC. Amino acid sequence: CASSQWGRGSYEQYF.

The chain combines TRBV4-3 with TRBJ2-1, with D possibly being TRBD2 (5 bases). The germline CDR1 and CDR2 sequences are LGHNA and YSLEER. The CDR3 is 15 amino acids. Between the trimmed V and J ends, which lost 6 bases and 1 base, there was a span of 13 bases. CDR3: CASSSVARSYNEQFF. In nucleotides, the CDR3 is TGCGCCAGCAGTTCTGTAGCGAGGTCCTACAATGAGCAGTTCTTC.

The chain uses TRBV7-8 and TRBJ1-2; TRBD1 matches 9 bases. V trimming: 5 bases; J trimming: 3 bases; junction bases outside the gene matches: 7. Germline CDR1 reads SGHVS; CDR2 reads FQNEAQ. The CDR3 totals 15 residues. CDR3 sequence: CASSRRTGADYGYTF. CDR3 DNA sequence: TGTGCCAGCAGCCGCCGGACAGGGGCGGACTATGGCTACACCTTC.